These 29 T cell receptor beta chains share one sample of origin, sequenced in a study of blood T cell repertoires in COVID-19 (TCRdb year 2020). Libraries were prepared through the immunoSEQ multiplex PCR assay. TCRdb took over this immuneACCESS table, retaining in-frame rearrangements with V and J assigned. Such tables are incomplete; in checked studies, under half of the missing clones stem from an unresolved V gene, and the remainder is unexplained. The table for this sample lists 120,000 or so clones; less than 90% of them were counted only once. The top ten hold about 6.2% of the sample. The sequenced sample consisted of peripheral blood. The receptors derive from a man older than 75 with active or convalescent COVID-19.

J is TRBJ2-3 and V is TRBV27; 12 bases are shared with TRBD2. The CDR3 is 17 residues long. Germline values: CDR1 MNHEY, CDR2 SMNVEV (reference sequence). V gave up 3 bases and J gave up 6 bases; unmatched junction bases: 10. Here the CDR3 DNA reads TGTGCCAGCAGTTTCAACGGACTAGCGGGGCGCCTTGATACGCAGTATTTT. Its protein product is CASSFNGLAGRLDTQYF.

This clone has at least ten counts. V and J are TRBV7-2 and TRBJ2-1; D not resolved. This CDR3 is built from 14 residues. Germline V lookup: CDR1 SGHTA, CDR2 FQGNSA. V lost 1 base, J lost 0 bases, and 4 bases lay in between. This CDR3 reads CASSLGSSYNEQFF. CDR3 nucleotide sequence: TGTGCCAGCAGCTTAGGGAGCTCCTACAATGAGCAGTTCTTC.

V is TRBV6-6 and J is TRBJ2-2; 11 nucleotides align to TRBD2. V shed 6 bases and J 4 bases; nucleotides not matched to a gene: 4. Germline-derived CDR1 and CDR2 are MNHNY and SVGAGI (reference sequence). CDR3 length equals 15 residues. The CDR3 region is CASSPGLAVTGELFF. CDR3 DNA sequence: TGTGCCAGCAGCCCGGGACTAGCGGTCACCGGGGAGCTGTTTTTT.

The rearrangement uses TRBV9 and TRBJ1-1; D call uncertain. This CDR3 has 13 amino acids. The germline V gene has CDR1 SGDLS and CDR2 YYNGEE. Deletions cut 4 bases from V and 1 base from J, with 8 bases between. This CDR3 is CASSTSGNTEAFF. Written as DNA, the CDR3 is TGTGCCAGCAGCACCTCAGGGAACACTGAAGCTTTCTTT.

This chain uses TRBV28 with TRBJ1-1, with D unresolved. Trimming pared 8 bases from V and 11 bases from J, leaving 12 bases between. The CDR3 contains 10 residues. Germline V gives CDR1 MDHEN, CDR2 SYDVKM. The CDR3 sequence: CASSRFVAFF. The CDR3 nucleotides are TGTGCCAGCTCTAGGTTCGTGGCTTTCTTT.

J is TRBJ2-7 and V is TRBV27, with D possibly matching TRBD2 (6 bases). The CDR3 totals 14 residues. The germline V gene encodes CDR1 MNHEY and CDR2 SMNVEV (reference sequence). Trimming cost V 6 bases and J 8 bases, with 20 bases left between them. The CDR3 here is CASSPRRTTHQQYF. The CDR3 nucleotides read TGTGCCAGCAGCCCCAGAAGGACTACTCATCAGCAGTACTTC.

The chain joins TRBV5-1 to TRBJ1-3, with D possibly being TRBD1 (5 bases). The CDR3 consists of 18 residues. CDR1 is SGHRS, CDR2 YFSETQ, per germline. Trimming removed 4 bases from V and 0 bases from J, with 20 bases in between. CDR3 nucleotides: TGCGCCAGCAGCCGGGGGGAGGTCGGGGCGATCTCTGGAAACACCATATATTTT. Encoded protein: CASSRGEVGAISGNTIYF.

The CDR3 spells CASRDSTGGYPEAFF. As DNA, the CDR3 is TGTGCCAGCAGAGATTCGACAGGGGGATACCCTGAAGCTTTCTTT. This chain joins TRBV6-5 and TRBJ1-1, with 9 bases lining up with TRBD1. CDR3 length equals 15 residues. Germline CDR1 MNHEY, CDR2 SVGAGI. V was pared by 6 bases and J by 6 bases, with 11 bases of the junction left unmatched.

The chain employs TRBV11-3 and TRBJ2-3; the D gene is possibly TRBD2 (5 bases). The CDR3 covers 14 residues. The V end lost 2 bases, the J end lost 6 bases, and 12 bases lay between the germline ends. Germline CDR1 is SGHNT and CDR2 is YENEEA. The CDR3: CASSLSPRGDTQYF. CDR3 bases: TGTGCCAGCAGCTTATCACCCCGAGGGGATACGCAGTATTTT.

The chain links TRBV10-1 to TRBJ1-5, with 8 bases aligning to TRBD1. The germline V gene has CDR1 WNHNN and CDR2 SYGVQD (reference sequence). Trimming cost V 4 bases and J 3 bases; bases outside gene matches: 8. The CDR3 is 16 residues long. CDR3 DNA: TGCGCCAGCAGTGGGACCCCGGACAGGGCCAATCAGCCCCAGCATTTT. Encoded protein: CASSGTPDRANQPQHF.

This sequence joins TRBV11-2 and TRBJ2-2, with 10 positions matching TRBD2. Germline-derived CDR1 and CDR2 are SGHAT and FQNNGV. V gave up 0 bases and J gave up 5 bases; unmatched junction bases: 9. The length of the CDR3 is 18 residues. The CDR3 sequence: CASSLEIWTSGGTGELFF. The CDR3 DNA sequence: TGTGCCAGCAGCTTAGAGATCTGGACTAGCGGAGGGACCGGGGAGCTGTTTTTT.

V gene TRBV19 combines with J gene TRBJ2-1; 9 bases match TRBD2. V dropped 4 bases and J dropped 1; count of bases not matched to a gene: 2. This CDR3 contains 15 residues. The germline gives CDR1 LNHDA, CDR2 SQIVND (reference sequence). The CDR3 reads CASSKLAGSYNEQFF. The CDR3 DNA reads as TGTGCCAGTAGTAAGCTAGCGGGGTCCTACAATGAGCAGTTCTTC.

This rearrangement joins TRBV6-5 to TRBJ1-3; 7 positions match TRBD1. Germline loops: CDR1 MNHEY, CDR2 SVGAGI. The CDR3 runs 15 residues. J gave up 4 bases and V 8 bases, and 11 bases lay outside the gene matches. CDR3 protein: CASQLQGFDGNTIYF. The CDR3, as DNA: TGTGCCAGCCAATTACAGGGGTTTGACGGAAACACCATATATTTT.

The chain recombines TRBV29-1 with TRBJ2-2, with 8 bases matching TRBD1. Germline CDR1 is SQVTM and CDR2 is ANQGSEA. This CDR3 contains 14 residues. J was trimmed by 4 bases and V by 3 bases; bases with no gene match: 4. The CDR3 nucleotides read TGCAGCGTTGAGGACAGGGATTTCACCGGGGAGCTGTTTTTT. It specifies CSVEDRDFTGELFF.

This clone was found once. This rearrangement joins TRBV12-3 or TRBV12-4 to TRBJ2-4; D is possibly TRBD2 (5 bases). Deletions cut 5 bases from V and 7 bases from J, with 9 bases between. The CDR3 is 12 residues long. The CDR3 sequence: CASSDKRNIQYF. The CDR3, as DNA: TGTGCCAGCAGTGATAAGCGGAACATTCAGTACTTC.

This clone was found once. This chain links TRBV19 with TRBJ2-1, with a tentative D call TRBD2 (5 bases). V gave up 3 bases and J gave up 0 bases, with 12 bases separating them. CDR3 length: 16 amino acids. Germline-derived CDR1 and CDR2 are LNHDA and SQIVND (reference sequence). The CDR3 coding sequence is TGTGCCAGTAGTATCCGGCTTACTAGCTCCTACAATGAGCAGTTCTTC. This encodes CASSIRLTSSYNEQFF.

The rearrangement links TRBV24-1 to TRBJ2-6; D perhaps matches TRBD1 (5 bases). Germline V gives CDR1 KGHDR, CDR2 SFDVKD. V dropped 1 base and J dropped 0 bases, with 18 bases sitting between them. This CDR3 comprises 20 residues. Here the CDR3 reads CATSDFASGPFTSGANVLTF. The DNA for the CDR3 is TGTGCCACCAGTGATTTTGCCTCAGGGCCTTTTACCTCTGGGGCCAACGTCCTGACTTTC.

The chain is built from TRBV6-5 and TRBJ2-4, with D possibly matching TRBD1 (5 bases). This CDR3 region has 15 residues. Trimming pared 6 bases from V and 0 bases from J, leaving 12 bases between. The V gene's germline CDR1 is MNHEY and CDR2 SVGAGI. The CDR3 coding sequence is TGTGCCAGCAGCGACAGAGTACTAGCCAAAAACATTCAGTACTTC. Its protein product is CASSDRVLAKNIQYF.

The chain carries TRBV10-3 and TRBJ1-1, with 7 bases aligning to TRBD1. The CDR3 is 13 amino acids. The germline gives CDR1 ENHRY, CDR2 SYGVKD. V shed 7 bases, J shed 0 bases, and the junction held 2 bases outside the gene matches. The CDR3 region is CAITTGLNTEAFF. The CDR3 region has the DNA TGTGCCATCACGACAGGGTTGAACACTGAAGCTTTCTTT.

This chain connects TRBV24-1 to TRBJ2-1; 8 bases are shared with TRBD1. The V gene end was trimmed by 5 bases and the J gene end by 7 bases; junction bases not matched to a gene: 3. Looked up from germline, CDR1 is KGHDR and CDR2 is SFDVKD. The CDR3 contains 13 residues. This CDR3 reads CATSGRGLNEQFF. The CDR3 bases are TGTGCCACCAGTGGCAGGGGGCTAAATGAGCAGTTCTTC.

In this sample, this clone turned up a few times. The V gene is TRBV5-4, the J gene TRBJ2-1; 8 bases match TRBD2. The CDR3 loop spans 17 amino acids. Germline CDR1 is SGHNT and CDR2 is YYREEE (reference sequence). The trim removed 1 base at V and 9 bases at J, leaving 15 bases unmatched. CDR3 DNA sequence: TGTGCCAGCAGCTTGTTTCGGTCCAGCTCAGCGGGAGCTGAGCAGTTCTTC. As protein: CASSLFRSSSAGAEQFF.

This clone has a single count. The CDR3 region is CASSWSAGELFF. The CDR3 DNA reads TGTGCCAGTAGTTGGAGTGCCGGGGAGCTGTTTTTT. V gene TRBV19 combines with J gene TRBJ2-2; D unclear. CDR3 length equals 12 residues. CDR1 and CDR2 from the germline V gene are LNHDA and SQIVND (reference sequence). V lost 5 bases and J lost 6, with 7 bases in between.

The chain recombines TRBV9 with TRBJ1-2; D not resolved. Germline CDR1 and CDR2: SGDLS and YYNGEE. This CDR3 spans 14 amino acids. V was shortened by 0 bases and J by 8 bases, with 14 bases between the two germline ends. The DNA of the CDR3 is TGTGCCAGCAGCGTAGGGGGAGTGAGGCACGGCTACACCTTC. Translation: CASSVGGVRHGYTF.

V usage is TRBV5-5 and J usage is TRBJ2-3; 11 bases are shared with TRBD2. This CDR3 region has 16 residues. Germline V CDR1 and CDR2: SGHKS, YYEKEE (reference sequence). V was clipped by 4 bases and J by 7 bases; unmatched bases: 11. The CDR3 sequence is CASSPPQTSGVYTQYF. The CDR3 DNA reads TGTGCCAGCAGCCCTCCCCAGACTAGCGGGGTTTATACGCAGTATTTT.

Concerning this clone itself: Sequence at one end of the junction differs from germline and may be a read error. The chain is built from TRBV15 and TRBJ2-2, with 9 bases lining up with TRBD2. The germline CDR1 and CDR2 sequences are LNHNV and YYDKDF (reference sequence). The CDR3 is made up of 16 amino acids. The CDR3 loop reads CATSREASGNAGELFF. The DNA of the CDR3 is TGTGCCACCAGCAGAGAGGCTAGCGGGAACGCCGGGGAGCTGTTTTTT.

This clone was picked up a small number of times. The rearrangement joins TRBV30 to TRBJ2-1; D uncertain. CDR1 GTSNPN and CDR2 SVGIG come from the germline V gene (reference sequence). Trimming removed 4 bases from V and 0 bases from J, with 10 bases in between. The CDR3 spans 14 residues. The CDR3 protein is CAWMEPGSYNEQFF. In DNA form, the CDR3 reads TGTGCCTGGATGGAGCCCGGCTCCTACAATGAGCAGTTCTTC.

V is TRBV18 and J is TRBJ2-2; D remains unclear. The ends were cut back, 1 base at V and 2 bases at J, with 11 bases in the middle. CDR3 length: 16 amino acids. In germline, CDR1 is KGHSH, CDR2 LQKENI. DNA of the CDR3: TGTGCCAGCTCACCACGGATAGGCGGTAACACCGGGGAGCTGTTTTTT. Amino acid sequence: CASSPRIGGNTGELFF.

This clone was seen once. The chain links TRBV5-1 to TRBJ1-3, with 7 bases aligning to TRBD1. Germline CDR1 reads SGHRS; CDR2 reads YFSETQ. This CDR3 contains 16 residues. Unmatched junction bases numbered 10, after V lost 0 bases and J lost 7 bases. DNA of the CDR3: TGCGCCAGCAGCTTGGCCGGTGTCGTCAGGGGGAACACCATATATTTT. This codes for CASSLAGVVRGNTIYF. Together with reference TRBV5-1 and TRBJ1-3, the CDR3 gives the full variable domain: KAGVTQTPRYLIKTRGQQVTLSCSPISGHRSVSWYQQTPGQGLQFLFEYFSETQRNKGNFPGRFSGRQFSNSRSEMNVSTLELGDSALYLCASSLAGVVRGNTIYFGEGSWLTVV.

The rearrangement joins TRBV3-1 (or the pseudogene TRBV3-2) to TRBJ2-2; the match to TRBD2 covers 7 bases. Trimming at V came to 4 bases and at J to 0 bases, leaving 5 bases not matched to a gene. Germline assignment: CDR1 LGHDT and CDR2 YNNKEL (reference sequence). The CDR3 sequence is 16 residues long. CDR3 sequence reads: CASSPRDYTNTGELFF. The DNA for the CDR3 is TGTGCCAGCAGCCCCCGGGACTACACGAACACCGGGGAGCTGTTTTTT.